These 6 T cell receptor beta chains were sequenced from one sample in a study of OX40 agonist ivuxolimab in advanced cancers. The table came from immunoSEQ multiplex PCR; TCRdb's copy has only in-frame clones and leaves some out. The data show 45,000 to 50,000 clones, approximately 85% seen once. Sample: CD4+ or CD8+ T cells sorted from blood, taken in a trial of the OX40 agonist ivuxolimab. The receptors shown here come from an adult with an advanced solid tumor such as melanoma, head and neck, liver or kidney cancer.

CDR3 amino acids: CASSATGLGNTEAFF. The CDR3, as DNA: TGTGCCAGCAGCGCAACAGGGCTCGGAAACACTGAAGCTTTCTTT. This chain connects TRBV7-3 to TRBJ1-1, with D possibly matching TRBD1 (6 bases). CDR1 is SGHTA, CDR2 FQGTGA, per germline. The CDR3 covers 15 residues. Trimming cost V 5 bases and J 2 bases, with 15 bases left between them.

The V and J genes are TRBV6-5 and TRBJ2-3, with TRBD1 matching 8 bases. CDR1 is MNHEY, CDR2 SVGAGI, per germline. This CDR3 has 15 residues. J was trimmed by 1 base and V by 6 bases; bases with no gene match: 6. This CDR3 reads CASRNSGQGTDTQYF. For the CDR3, the DNA is TGTGCCAGCAGGAACTCGGGACAGGGCACAGATACGCAGTATTTT.

The chain uses TRBV9 and TRBJ2-3; D uncertain. Trimming stripped 0 bases from V and 3 bases from J, with 2 bases between. Germline V gives CDR1 SGDLS, CDR2 YYNGEE. The CDR3 is 12 amino acids. The CDR3 is CASSVVTDTQYF. The CDR3 bases are TGTGCCAGCAGCGTAGTTACAGATACGCAGTATTTT.

V and J are TRBV18 and TRBJ2-3; TRBD1 might be the D (5 bases). CDR3 length equals 16 residues. Germline values: CDR1 KGHSH, CDR2 LQKENI. Trimming shortened V by 6 bases and J by 5 bases, and 21 bases separated the two germline ends. CDR3 sequence: CASSPYRSTDGDTQYF. CDR3 coding DNA: TGTGCCAGCTCCCCTTACCGTTCGACAGATGGAGATACGCAGTATTTT.

This chain uses TRBV30 with TRBJ2-7, with no clear D. This CDR3 has 14 amino acids. Germline CDR1 and CDR2: GTSNPN and SVGIG (reference sequence). V gave up 1 base and J gave up 0 bases, with 10 bases separating them. The CDR3 loop reads CAWSEGGTSYEQYF. As DNA, the CDR3 is TGTGCCTGGAGTGAGGGTGGAACCTCCTACGAGCAGTACTTC. Full variable domain (outside the CDR3, taken from reference TRBV30 and TRBJ2-7): SQTIHQWPATLVQPVGSPLSLECTVEGTSNPNLYWYRQAAGRGLQLLFYSVGIGQISSEVPQNLSASRPQDRQFILSSKKLLLSDSGFYLCAWSEGGTSYEQYFGPGTRLTVT.

The rearrangement joins TRBV10-3 to TRBJ1-2; 8 bases match TRBD1. This CDR3 region has 13 residues. V shed 6 bases, J shed 4 bases, and the junction held 4 bases outside the gene matches. From germline, CDR1 is ENHRY and CDR2 SYGVKD. In DNA, the CDR3 is TGTGCCATCAGGGGGGGGACAGGCTATGGCTACACCTTC. This sequence encodes CAIRGGTGYGYTF.